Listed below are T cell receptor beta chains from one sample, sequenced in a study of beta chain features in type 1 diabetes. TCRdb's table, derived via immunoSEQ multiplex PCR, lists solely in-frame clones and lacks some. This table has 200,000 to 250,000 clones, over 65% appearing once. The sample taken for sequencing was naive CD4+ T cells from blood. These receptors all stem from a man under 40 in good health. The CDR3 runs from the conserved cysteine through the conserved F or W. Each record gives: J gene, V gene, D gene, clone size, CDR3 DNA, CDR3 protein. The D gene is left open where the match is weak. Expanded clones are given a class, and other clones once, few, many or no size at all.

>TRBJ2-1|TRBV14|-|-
TGTGCCAGCAGCCAAGGAGTACGGGGCGTTGAGGATGAGCAGTTCTTC
CASSQGVRGVEDEQFF
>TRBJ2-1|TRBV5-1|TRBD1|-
TGCGCCAGCAGCCATCTGACAGGGTCGGATGAGCAGTTCTTC
CASSHLTGSDEQFF
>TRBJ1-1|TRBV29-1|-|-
TGCAGCGTTGCAGGCCACAACACTGAAGCTTTCTTT
CSVAGHNTEAFF
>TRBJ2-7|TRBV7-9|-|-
TGTGCCAGCAGCTTCGCTGGGGGAAACGAGCAGTACTTC
CASSFAGGNEQYF
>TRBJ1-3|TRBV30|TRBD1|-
TGTGCCTGGAGTGAAGGGACAGGATCTGGAAACACCATATATTTT
CAWSEGTGSGNTIYF
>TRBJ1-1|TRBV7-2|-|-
TGTGCCAGCAGCTTCAGCAGTGGAGTGGCTGAAGCTTTCTTT
CASSFSSGVAEAFF
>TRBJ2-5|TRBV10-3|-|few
TGTGCCATCAGTGAGCCTAGTTTAGAGGGGGAAGAGACCCAGTACTTC
CAISEPSLEGEETQYF
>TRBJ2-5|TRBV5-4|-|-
TGTGCCAGCAGCCCCGGACAGCGGTACCAAGAGACCCAGTACTTC
CASSPGQRYQETQYF
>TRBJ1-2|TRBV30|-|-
TGTGCCTGGAGTGTACTCGTGACGGCACCTTATGGCTACACCTTC
CAWSVLVTAPYGYTF
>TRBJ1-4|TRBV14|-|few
TGTGCCAGCAGCCAAGATGAGACAGTGAGCGGAGAAAAACTGTTTTTT
CASSQDETVSGEKLFF
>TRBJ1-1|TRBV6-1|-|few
TGTGCCAGCAGTGAAAATGGGAGGACTGAAGCTTTCTTT
CASSENGRTEAFF
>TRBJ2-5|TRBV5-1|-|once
TGCGCCAGCAGCTTCGGGAGCTCCTCCCAAGAGACCCAGTACTTC
CASSFGSSSQETQYF
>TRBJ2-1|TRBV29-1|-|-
TGCAGCGTTGAGGGGGCGCGGCCCTCCTACAATGAGCAGTTCTTC
CSVEGARPSYNEQFF
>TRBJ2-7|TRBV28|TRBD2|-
TGTGCCAGCAGTCCCGGGACTAGCGGGTACTACGAGCAGTACTTC
CASSPGTSGYYEQYF
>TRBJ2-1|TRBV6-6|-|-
TGTGCCAGCAGTTACGATCGGGGGGCCAATGAGCAGTTCTTC
CASSYDRGANEQFF
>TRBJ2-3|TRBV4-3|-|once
TGCGCCAGCAGCCAAGATCTCCCGGATACGCAGTATTTT
CASSQDLPDTQYF
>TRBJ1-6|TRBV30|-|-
TGTGCCTGGACCACGACTCCTTTGCCAGCCCTCCACTTT
CAWTTTPLPALHF